One sample yielded the 10 T cell receptor beta chains listed below, sequenced in a study of T-cell reconstitution after alpha-beta-depleted transplantation in children. Unique molecular identifiers were built into the TCRbeta library. TCRdb ran MiXCR on the PCR reads and lists one entry per CDR3 protein. The table has 500,000 to 600,000 distinct CDR3 sequences, around 20% seen once. Sequenced material: PBMCs from the stem cell graft donor, taken from the stem cell graft. All receptors derive from a human donor who donated a stem cell graft to a child with acute lymphoblastic leukemia.

J is TRBJ1-1 and V is TRBV6-5, with a tentative D call TRBD1 (6 bases). This CDR3 has 14 amino acids. The germline gives CDR1 MNHEY, CDR2 SVGAGI. The V and J ends lost 2 bases and 3 bases respectively, with 10 bases between them. The CDR3 protein is CASSYGTHHTEAFF. CDR3 bases: TGTGCCAGCAGTTACGGGACACATCACACTGAAGCTTTCTTT.

The chain links TRBV12-3 or TRBV12-4 to TRBJ2-1; D may be TRBD1 (6 bases). The V end lost 6 bases, the J end lost 8 bases, and 11 bases lay between the germline ends. The CDR3 consists of 12 residues. The CDR3 sequence: CASSSSGDEQFF. For the CDR3, the DNA is TGTGCCAGCAGCTCGTCAGGGGATGAGCAGTTCTTC.

In its sample, this clonotype was seen a few times. The gene calls are TRBV5-6 and TRBJ2-7, with 7 nucleotides matching TRBD1. CDR1 is SGHDT, CDR2 YYEEEE, per germline. The length of the CDR3 is 14 residues. V was clipped by 6 bases and J by 7 bases; unmatched bases: 13. CDR3: CASNRGPNALEQYF. The CDR3 coding sequence is TGTGCCAGCAATAGGGGGCCTAATGCCCTGGAGCAGTACTTC.

This clonotype was observed at least ten times. This chain joins TRBV5-1 and TRBJ2-7; 10 bases fit TRBD1. V lost 1 base and J lost 4; bases outside the gene matches: 5. Per germline, CDR1 SGHRS and CDR2 YFSETQ. This CDR3 spans 15 amino acids. The CDR3 loop reads CASSLSGTGEYEQYF. For the CDR3, the DNA is TGCGCCAGCAGCTTGAGCGGGACAGGGGAGTACGAGCAGTACTTC.

The chain carries TRBV20-1 and TRBJ2-1; 13 nucleotides line up with TRBD2. Germline V gene lookup returns CDR1 DFQATT and CDR2 SNEGSKA (reference sequence). Trimming took 0 bases from V and 8 from J; bases not matched to a gene: 13. This CDR3 region has 18 residues. CDR3 residues: CSAREVGGTSGVYDEQFF. Here the CDR3 DNA reads TGCAGTGCTAGAGAGGTGGGAGGGACTAGCGGGGTTTACGATGAGCAGTTCTTC.

This chain connects TRBV7-9 to TRBJ1-2; TRBD1 aligns across 9 bases. The germline CDR1 and CDR2 sequences are SEHNR and FQNEAQ (reference sequence). The CDR3 consists of 15 residues. V was clipped by 0 bases and J by 3 bases; unmatched bases: 2. The CDR3 protein is CASSLAGQGDYGYTF. In DNA form, the CDR3 reads TGTGCCAGCAGCTTAGCGGGACAGGGCGACTATGGCTACACCTTC. Full variable domain (missing parts from reference TRBV7-9 and TRBJ1-2): DTGVSQNPRHKITKRGQNVTFRCDPISEHNRLYWYRQTLGQGPEFLTYFQNEAQLEKSRLLSDRFSAERPKGSFSTLEIQRTEQGDSAMYLCASSLAGQGDYGYTFGSGTRLTVV.

V and J are TRBV7-9 and TRBJ2-1, with 8 bases fitting TRBD2. Germline V gene data show CDR1 as SEHNR and CDR2 as FQNEAQ (reference sequence). V lost 4 bases, J lost 5 bases, and 4 bases stayed unmatched. The CDR3 contains 14 residues. As DNA, the CDR3 is TGTGCCAGCAGCTCCCTAGCGGGCCACAATGAGCAGTTCTTC. Translating it yields CASSSLAGHNEQFF.

The J gene is TRBJ2-2, the V gene TRBV7-9; perhaps TRBD2 as D (6 bases). CDR3 size: 17 residues. Per germline, CDR1 SEHNR and CDR2 FQNEAQ (reference sequence). The ends were cut back, 5 bases at V and 1 base at J, with 17 bases in the middle. CDR3 sequence reads: CASSPRGLGRNTGELFF. In DNA, the CDR3 is TGTGCCAGCAGCCCGAGAGGACTCGGGAGGAACACCGGGGAGCTGTTTTTT. The full variable domain, its missing parts supplied by reference TRBV7-9 and TRBJ2-2, is DTGVSQNPRHKITKRGQNVTFRCDPISEHNRLYWYRQTLGQGPEFLTYFQNEAQLEKSRLLSDRFSAERPKGSFSTLEIQRTEQGDSAMYLCASSPRGLGRNTGELFFGEGSRLTVL.

In this sample, this clonotype turned up a few times. The rearrangement joins TRBV15 to TRBJ1-1; TRBD1 might be the D (5 bases). There are 14 residues in the CDR3. Germline CDR1 reads LNHNV; CDR2 reads YYDKDF (reference sequence). Trimming removed 5 bases at V and 4 bases at J, with 14 bases between. The chain's CDR3 is CATSAHEGLTEAFF. The CDR3 nucleotides read TGTGCCACCAGCGCCCATGAGGGACTCACTGAAGCTTTCTTT.

The V and J genes are TRBV20-1 and TRBJ2-3; weak D call: TRBD2 (6 bases). Germline CDR1 is DFQATT and CDR2 is SNEGSKA (reference sequence). V lost 3 bases to trimming and J lost 2 bases, with 18 bases between them. The CDR3 covers 16 residues. CDR3 in amino acids: CSARRRGLGSTDTQYF. For the CDR3, the DNA is TGCAGTGCTAGGAGGAGGGGTTTAGGATCCACAGATACGCAGTATTTT.